There are many counts of the clone carrying this TCR beta chain. The antigen is undetermined. V lost 5 bases and J lost 2, with 9 bases in between. Germline V lookup: CDR1 LNHDA, CDR2 SQIVND (reference sequence). The CDR3 runs to 13 residues. This sample stems from a study of Graves' ophthalmopathy and Graves' hyperthyroidism. Overall study: Before any treatment, peripheral blood was taken at the initial diagnosis. Points from the study as a whole: For separating ophthalmopathy from stable hyperthyroidism, a 13-signature model gave 85% to 90% sensitivity and approximately 80% specificity.

For donors with ophthalmopathy, the disease showed moderate-to-severe activity, reached CAS ≥3 and NOSPECS ≥4, and had lasted under 3 months. Exclusion covered patients with other autoimmune diseases or uncontrolled infections (as well as pregnancy or lactation). Amplifying from RNA transcripts, the study obtained TCR beta CDR3 regions. Second-round multiplex PCR came after a first-round RT-PCR that employed HTBI primers. One entry per CDR3 protein results from TCRdb running MiXCR on the multiplex PCR reads. Among 170,000 or so distinct CDR3 sequences listed, over 35% were seen once. The chain combines TRBV19 with TRBJ2-5; no reliable D call. The sample taken for sequencing was peripheral blood. This TCR derives from a woman aged 40 to 50 with Graves' ophthalmopathy. CDR3 protein: CASSPGLQETQYF. The CDR3 nucleotides read TGTGCCAGTAGTCCGGGCCTTCAAGAGACCCAGTACTTC.